These 3 T cell receptor beta chains were all obtained from the same sample, sequenced in a study of cytomegalovirus exposure and HLA in healthy donors. The PCR employed 60 Vbeta primers together with 13 Jbeta primers. Produced via immunoSEQ multiplex PCR; TCRdb's table is partial and in-frame only. The table lists some 44,000 clones, 45% to 65% of them singletons. Material for sequencing was PBMCs. Receptors originate from a human donor in good health.

The gene calls are TRBV7-2 and TRBJ2-1; TRBD2 aligns across 9 bases. CDR1 is SGHTA and CDR2 is FQGNSA in the germline V gene. V lost 4 bases to trimming and J lost 6 bases; unmatched junction nucleotides: 10. The CDR3 totals 16 residues. CDR3 sequence reads: CASSSRGTSFSNEQFF. The DNA of the CDR3 is TGTGCCAGCAGCTCCCGAGGGACTAGCTTTTCCAATGAGCAGTTCTTC.

The table lists this clone with a few counts. The chain couples TRBV25-1 to TRBJ1-4, with 7 nucleotides matching TRBD1. Per germline, CDR1 MGHDK and CDR2 SYGVNS. The CDR3 consists of 16 residues. The V gene end was trimmed by 6 bases and the J gene end by 5 bases; junction bases not matched to a gene: 12. The CDR3 DNA reads TGTGCCAGCAGACTTGCACAGGGGTATGGAAATGAAAAACTGTTTTTT. Its protein product is CASRLAQGYGNEKLFF.

The chain carries TRBV6-5 and TRBJ1-2, with 7 bases matching TRBD1. Germline V gives CDR1 MNHEY, CDR2 SVGAGI. The V and J ends lost 2 bases and 9 bases, in that order; junction bases with no gene match: 9. The CDR3 runs to 14 residues. The DNA of the CDR3 is TGTGCCAGCAGTTACCAGCAGGGGGTGGACAGCTACACCTTC. Translating gives CASSYQQGVDSYTF.